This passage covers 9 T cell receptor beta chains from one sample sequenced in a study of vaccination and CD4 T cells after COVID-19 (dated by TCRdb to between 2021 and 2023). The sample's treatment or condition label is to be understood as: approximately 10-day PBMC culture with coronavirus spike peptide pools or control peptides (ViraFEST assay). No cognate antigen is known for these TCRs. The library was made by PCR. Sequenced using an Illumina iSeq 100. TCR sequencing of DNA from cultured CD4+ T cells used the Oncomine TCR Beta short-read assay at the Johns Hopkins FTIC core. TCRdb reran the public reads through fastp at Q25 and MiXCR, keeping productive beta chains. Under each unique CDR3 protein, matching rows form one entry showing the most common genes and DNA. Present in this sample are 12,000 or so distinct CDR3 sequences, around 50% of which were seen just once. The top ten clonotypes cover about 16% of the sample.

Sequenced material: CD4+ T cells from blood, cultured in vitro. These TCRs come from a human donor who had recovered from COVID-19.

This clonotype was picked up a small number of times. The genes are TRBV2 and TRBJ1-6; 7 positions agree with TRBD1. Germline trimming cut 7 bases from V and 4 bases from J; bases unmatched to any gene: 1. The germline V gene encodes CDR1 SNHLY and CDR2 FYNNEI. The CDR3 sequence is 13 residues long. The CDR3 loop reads CASKGQYNSPLHF. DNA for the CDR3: TGTGCCAGCAAGGGACAGTATAATTCACCCCTCCACTTT. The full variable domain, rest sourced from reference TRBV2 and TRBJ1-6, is EPEVTQTPSHQVTQMGQEVILRCVPISNHLYFYWYRQILGQKVEFLVSFYNNEISEKSEIFDDQFSVERPDGSNFTLKIRSTKLEDSAMYFCASKGQYNSPLHFGNGTRLTVT.

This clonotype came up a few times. The DNA of the CDR3 is TGTGCCAGTAGTACTAATGGACAGGGTCGGACTGAAGCTTTCTTT. Translation: CASSTNGQGRTEAFF. The chain has TRBV19 and TRBJ1-1, with 8 bases matching TRBD1. Germline CDR1 is LNHDA and CDR2 is SQIVND (reference sequence). The CDR3 has 15 residues. With 4 bases clipped from V and 5 bases from J, the junction kept 9 bases outside the gene matches.

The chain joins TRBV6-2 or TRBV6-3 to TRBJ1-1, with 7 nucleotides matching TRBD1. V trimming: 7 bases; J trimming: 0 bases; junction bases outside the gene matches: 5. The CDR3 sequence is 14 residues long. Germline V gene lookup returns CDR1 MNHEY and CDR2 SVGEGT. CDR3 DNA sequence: TGTGCCAGCAAGACAGGGAACATGAACACTGAAGCTTTCTTT. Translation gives CASKTGNMNTEAFF.

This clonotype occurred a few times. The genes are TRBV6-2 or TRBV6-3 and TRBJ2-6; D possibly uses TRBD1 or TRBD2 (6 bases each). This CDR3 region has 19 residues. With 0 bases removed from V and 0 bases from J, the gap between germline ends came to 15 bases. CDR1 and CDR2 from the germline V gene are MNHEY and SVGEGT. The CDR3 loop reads CASSYSSRGPSSGANVLTF. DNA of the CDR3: TGTGCCAGCAGTTACTCGAGCCGGGGGCCCAGCTCTGGGGCCAACGTCCTGACTTTC.

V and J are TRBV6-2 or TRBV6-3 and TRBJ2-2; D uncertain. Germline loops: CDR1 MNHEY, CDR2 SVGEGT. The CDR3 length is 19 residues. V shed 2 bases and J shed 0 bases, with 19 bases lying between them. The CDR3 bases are TGTGCCAGCAGTTACAACCCAAACACCGATGCCCCGAACACCGGGGAGCTGTTTTTT. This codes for CASSYNPNTDAPNTGELFF.

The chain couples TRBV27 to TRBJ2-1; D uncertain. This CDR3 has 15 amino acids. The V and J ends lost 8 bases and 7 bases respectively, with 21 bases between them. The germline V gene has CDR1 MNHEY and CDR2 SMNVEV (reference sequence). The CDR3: CASALRGWGRNEQFF. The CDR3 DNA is TGTGCCAGCGCCCTGAGAGGTTGGGGTCGGAATGAGCAGTTCTTC.

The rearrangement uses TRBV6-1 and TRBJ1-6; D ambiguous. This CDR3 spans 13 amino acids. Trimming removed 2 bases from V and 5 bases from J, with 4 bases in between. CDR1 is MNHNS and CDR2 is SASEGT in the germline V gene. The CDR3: CASSERNNSPLHF. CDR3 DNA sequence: TGTGCCAGCAGTGAAAGGAATAATTCACCCCTCCACTTT.

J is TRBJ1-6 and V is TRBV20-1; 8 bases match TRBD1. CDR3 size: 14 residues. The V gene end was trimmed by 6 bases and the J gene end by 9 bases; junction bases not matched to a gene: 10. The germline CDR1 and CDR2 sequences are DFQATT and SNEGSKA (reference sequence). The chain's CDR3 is CSARTGSRVSPLHF. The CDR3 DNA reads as TGCAGTGCCAGGACAGGGAGCAGAGTTTCACCCCTCCACTTT.

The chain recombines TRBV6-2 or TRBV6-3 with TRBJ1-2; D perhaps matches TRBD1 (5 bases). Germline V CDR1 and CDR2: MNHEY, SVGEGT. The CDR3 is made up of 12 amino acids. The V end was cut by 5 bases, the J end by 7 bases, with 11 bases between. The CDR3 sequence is CASSLDRVGYTF. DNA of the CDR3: TGTGCCAGCAGTCTCGACAGAGTTGGCTACACCTTC.